This record looks at one T cell receptor (beta chain) sequence and its context. Its antigen is unidentified. This sample is part of a study of T-cell memory formation after mild COVID-19. Study findings and constraints: Several responding clones turned up in pre-infection memory, indicating that cross-reactive memory may have taken part. What remained unconfirmed was the SARS-CoV-2 specificity of second-wave clones peaking on day 37. Largely, contracting CD4+ clones fell within CM and EM, and contracting CD8+ clones within EMRA.

cDNA libraries for TCR alpha and TCR beta, carrying sample barcodes and UMIs, came from 5'RACE with constant-segment primers. One entry per CDR3 protein results from TCRdb running MiXCR on the 5' RACE reads. Altogether some 210,000 distinct CDR3 sequences are present, about a sixth being singletons, with the ten largest covering roughly 2.3%. Looked up from germline, CDR1 is KGHDR and CDR2 is SFDVKD. With V trimmed by 4 bases and J by 0 bases, 9 bases remained unmatched. The CDR3 spans 17 residues. This chain joins TRBV24-1 and TRBJ2-3; 7 bases match TRBD2. Sequenced material: PBMCs or a T cell subset sorted from them (not recorded which). The sequence came from an adult woman who had mild COVID-19 (a few samples of this study predate the infection). Cell type and time point are not known. CDR3 loop: CATSDSWRESSTDTQYF. CDR3 bases: TGTGCCACCAGTGACTCGTGGCGGGAGTCTAGCACAGATACGCAGTATTTT.